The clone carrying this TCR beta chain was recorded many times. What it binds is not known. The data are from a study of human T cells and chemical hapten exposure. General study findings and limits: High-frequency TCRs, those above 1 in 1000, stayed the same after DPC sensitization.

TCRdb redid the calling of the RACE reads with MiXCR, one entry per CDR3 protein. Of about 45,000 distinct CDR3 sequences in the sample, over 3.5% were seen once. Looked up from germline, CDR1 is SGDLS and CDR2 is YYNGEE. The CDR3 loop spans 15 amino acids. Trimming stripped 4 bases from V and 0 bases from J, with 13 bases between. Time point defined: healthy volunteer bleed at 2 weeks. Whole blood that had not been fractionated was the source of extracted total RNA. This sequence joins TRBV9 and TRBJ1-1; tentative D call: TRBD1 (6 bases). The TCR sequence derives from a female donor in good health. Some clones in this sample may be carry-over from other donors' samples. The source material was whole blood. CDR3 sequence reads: CASSPPQGMNTEAFF. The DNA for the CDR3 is TGTGCCAGCAGCCCTCCACAGGGTATGAACACTGAAGCTTTCTTT.